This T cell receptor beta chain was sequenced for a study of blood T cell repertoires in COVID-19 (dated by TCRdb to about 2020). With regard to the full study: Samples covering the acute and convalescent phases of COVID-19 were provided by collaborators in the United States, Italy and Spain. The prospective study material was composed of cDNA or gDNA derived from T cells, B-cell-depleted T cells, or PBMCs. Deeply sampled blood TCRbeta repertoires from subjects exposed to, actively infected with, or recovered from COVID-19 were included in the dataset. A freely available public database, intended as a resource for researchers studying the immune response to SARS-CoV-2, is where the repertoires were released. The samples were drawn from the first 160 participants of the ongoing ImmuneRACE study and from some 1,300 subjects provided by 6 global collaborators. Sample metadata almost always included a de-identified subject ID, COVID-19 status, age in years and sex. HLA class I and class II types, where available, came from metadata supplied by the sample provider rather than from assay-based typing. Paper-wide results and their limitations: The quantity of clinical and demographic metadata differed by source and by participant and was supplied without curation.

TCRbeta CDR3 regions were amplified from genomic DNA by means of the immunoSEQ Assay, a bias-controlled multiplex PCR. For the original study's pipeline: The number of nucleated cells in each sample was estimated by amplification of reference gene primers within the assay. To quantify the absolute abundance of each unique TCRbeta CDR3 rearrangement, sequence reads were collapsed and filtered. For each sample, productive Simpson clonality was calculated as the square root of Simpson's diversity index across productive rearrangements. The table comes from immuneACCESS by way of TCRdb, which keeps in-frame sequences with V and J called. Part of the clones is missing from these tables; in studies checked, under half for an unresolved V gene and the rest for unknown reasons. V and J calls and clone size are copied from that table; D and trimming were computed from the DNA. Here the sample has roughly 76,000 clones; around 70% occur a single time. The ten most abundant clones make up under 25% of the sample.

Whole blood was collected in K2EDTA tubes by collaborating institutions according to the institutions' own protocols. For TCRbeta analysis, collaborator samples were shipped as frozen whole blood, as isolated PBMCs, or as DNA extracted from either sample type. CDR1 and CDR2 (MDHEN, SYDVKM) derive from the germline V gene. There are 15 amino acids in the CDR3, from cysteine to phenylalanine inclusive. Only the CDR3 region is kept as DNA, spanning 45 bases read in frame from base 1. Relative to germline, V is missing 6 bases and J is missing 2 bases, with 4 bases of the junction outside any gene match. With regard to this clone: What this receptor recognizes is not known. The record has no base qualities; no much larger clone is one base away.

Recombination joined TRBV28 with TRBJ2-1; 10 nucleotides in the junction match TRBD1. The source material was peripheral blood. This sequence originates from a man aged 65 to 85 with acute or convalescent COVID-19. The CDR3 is CASSRDRGPYNEQFF. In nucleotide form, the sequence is TGTGCCAGCAGCCGGGACAGGGGACCCTACAATGAGCAGTTCTTC.